This entry describes one T cell receptor (beta chain). The sample comes from a study of blood T cell repertoires in COVID-19. TCRdb's copy holds only in-frame clones and misses some; the assay was immunoSEQ multiplex PCR. The repertoire consists of about 280,000 clones, with about 88% occurring once and the leading ten covering 2% to 2.5%. The clonotype originates from a woman aged 55-70 years in a cohort exposed to, infected with or recovered from COVID-19 (not recorded which). Material for sequencing was PBMCs or T cells enriched from blood (not recorded which).

The CDR3: CAHPSLDSGTGELFF. CDR3 sequence (DNA): TGCGCCCACCCCTCCCTAGATAGCGGCACCGGGGAGCTGTTTTTT. The V call is TRBV5-1, the J call TRBJ2-2; TRBD2 is a possible D gene (6 bases). This CDR3 region has 15 residues. Germline V gene sequence: CDR1 SGHRS, CDR2 YFSETQ. V lost 10 bases and J lost 4, with 20 bases in between.